Listed here is a single T cell receptor (beta chain). Original analysis: Scientists estimated how many nucleated cells there were by amplifying reference gene primers. Profiling relied on immunoSEQ multiplex PCR, and the TCRdb table lists in-frame clones only, not all of them. V and J calls and clone size are those listed in that table; D and trimming were worked out from the DNA. The data contain around 310,000 clones, more than 75% of them singletons. The data derive from a study of blood T cell repertoires in COVID-19. Whole-study context: COVID-19 samples, acute and convalescent, were from the United States, Italy and Spain.

The sequenced sample consisted of peripheral blood. This TCR was sampled from a woman in her 50s with active or convalescent COVID-19.

CDR3 nucleotide sequence: TGTGCCAGCAGCCTCGACAGGGCGCCTTCCTATAATTCACCCCTCCACTTT. Translated: CASSLDRAPSYNSPLHF. The rearrangement links TRBV6-2 or TRBV6-3 to TRBJ1-6, with 7 bases matching TRBD1. This CDR3 comprises 17 residues. Trimming cost V 6 bases and J 1 base; bases outside gene matches: 9. Germline-derived CDR1 and CDR2 are MNHEY and SVGEGT.